The 27 T cell receptor beta chains below come from one sample, sequenced in a study of beta chain features in type 1 diabetes. Overall study findings and caveats: Among patients with Type 1 diabetes, TCRB CDR3s were moderately but significantly shorter in every one of the four CD4+ subsets.

Which antigens these TCRs recognize remains unknown. TCRB transcripts that were expressed got sequenced, as all of the isolated RNA had been reverse transcribed. Libraries were prepared by immunoSEQ multiplex PCR; TCRdb keeps only in-frame clonotypes and omits some of them. This table holds 300,000 to 450,000 clones, over 9% found once. The sequencing sample was made of central memory CD4+ T cells from blood. These receptors were taken from a man aged 25-40 years with type 1 diabetes.

This clone was counted a few times. This rearrangement joins TRBV5-1 to TRBJ1-1; D possibly corresponds to TRBD1 (5 bases). V lost 4 bases and J 2 bases, leaving 12 bases between the germline ends. The CDR3 sequence is 14 residues long. From germline, CDR1 is SGHRS and CDR2 YFSETQ. The DNA for the CDR3 is TGCGCCAGCAGCCGAGACAGTACCAACACTGAAGCTTTCTTT. As protein: CASSRDSTNTEAFF.

The table lists this clone with many counts. The rearrangement uses TRBV6-1 and TRBJ2-1; TRBD2 matches 8 bases. Trimming at V came to 9 bases and at J to 8 bases, leaving 6 bases not matched to a gene. Per the germline V gene, CDR1 is MNHNS and CDR2 is SASEGT. This CDR3 region has 12 residues. The CDR3 protein is CASIKREHEQFF. DNA for the CDR3: TGTGCCAGTATCAAGCGGGAGCATGAGCAGTTCTTC.

This clone turned up a few times. The chain has TRBV5-4 and TRBJ2-3; D is unresolved. Germline lookup yields CDR1 SGHNT and CDR2 YYREEE (reference sequence). The CDR3 contains 14 residues. V lost 0 bases to trimming and J lost 4 bases, with 9 bases between them. Here the CDR3 reads CASSLAFTADTQYF. The CDR3 bases are TGTGCCAGCAGCTTGGCCTTTACTGCAGATACGCAGTATTTT.

This clone was detected a few times. The rearrangement joins TRBV5-4 to TRBJ1-2; D not resolved. The CDR3 runs 15 residues. The V gene lost 3 bases and the J gene lost 4 bases, with 16 bases spanning the gap. Germline assignment: CDR1 SGHNT and CDR2 YYREEE (reference sequence). DNA of the CDR3: TGTGCCAGCAGCTCGCCACGCAACAGTCTCTATGGCTACACCTTC. Its protein product is CASSSPRNSLYGYTF.

The gene calls are TRBV4-3 and TRBJ1-4; D remains unclear. Germline V CDR1 and CDR2: LGHNA, YSLEER. V was shortened by 4 bases and J by 4 bases, with 16 bases between the two germline ends. The length of the CDR3 is 16 residues. The CDR3 DNA reads TGCGCCAGCAGCCCAAAGTGGAGCATGGTTAATGAAAAACTGTTTTTT. Encoded protein: CASSPKWSMVNEKLFF.

This sequence joins TRBV7-2 and TRBJ2-7, with 7 nucleotides matching TRBD1. The germline V gene has CDR1 SGHTA and CDR2 FQGNSA. The trim removed 4 bases at V and 5 bases at J, leaving 11 bases unmatched. The CDR3 is 15 amino acids. The CDR3 protein is CASSSPQGRADEQYF. The CDR3 bases are TGTGCCAGCAGCTCCCCACAGGGGAGAGCGGACGAGCAGTACTTC.

The chain links TRBV9 to TRBJ2-4; 7 nucleotides match TRBD2. The CDR3 consists of 15 residues. CDR1 is SGDLS and CDR2 is YYNGEE in the germline V gene. The V and J ends lost 2 bases and 5 bases, in that order; junction bases with no gene match: 7. Here the CDR3 reads CASSVGGSGENIQYF. The CDR3 nucleotides read TGTGCCAGCAGCGTGGGTGGCAGCGGGGAAAACATTCAGTACTTC.

This clone was detected a few times. V gene TRBV18 combines with J gene TRBJ2-5, with 12 nucleotides matching TRBD2. Unmatched junction bases numbered 15, after V lost 3 bases and J lost 4 bases. This CDR3 contains 19 residues. Germline CDR1 and CDR2: KGHSH and LQKENI. The CDR3 loop is CASSPRRGRLAGVGETQYF. In DNA form, the CDR3 reads TGTGCCAGCTCACCCCGCAGGGGACGACTAGCGGGAGTAGGAGAGACCCAGTACTTC. The full variable domain, its missing parts supplied by reference TRBV18 and TRBJ2-5, is NAGVMQNPRHLVRRRGQEARLRCSPMKGHSHVYWYRQLPEEGLKFMVYLQKENIIDESGMPKERFSAEFPKEGPSILRIQQVVRGDSAAYFCASSPRRGRLAGVGETQYFGPGTRLLVL.

This clone was recorded a few times. The rearrangement links TRBV2 to TRBJ1-5; D gene unclear. The CDR3 contains 15 residues. CDR1 is SNHLY, CDR2 FYNNEI, per germline. V was clipped by 7 bases and J by 4 bases, with 17 bases between them. The CDR3 sequence: CASKIQGNPNQPQHF. CDR3 in DNA: TGTGCCAGCAAGATTCAAGGCAACCCTAATCAGCCCCAGCATTTT.

This clone was detected a few times. The V and J genes are TRBV29-1 and TRBJ1-2; D is undetermined. Trimming took off 4 bases at V and 0 bases at J, with 6 bases between the two ends. The CDR3 sequence is 12 residues long. Germline V lookup: CDR1 SQVTM, CDR2 ANQGSEA. The CDR3 reads CSVGAANYGYTF. CDR3 nucleotides: TGCAGCGTTGGCGCAGCTAACTATGGCTACACCTTC.

This clone appeared once. This chain uses TRBV7-2 with TRBJ2-2, with 7 bases fitting TRBD1. V lost 3 bases to trimming and J lost 3 bases; unmatched junction nucleotides: 10. CDR3 length: 17 amino acids. Germline lookup yields CDR1 SGHTA and CDR2 FQGNSA. The CDR3 DNA follows: TGTGCCAGCAGCTTGGGCCGACAGGGACGAGACACCGGGGAGCTGTTTTTT. This codes for CASSLGRQGRDTGELFF.

The J gene is TRBJ1-2, the V gene TRBV5-1; maybe TRBD1 (6 bases). The CDR3 extends over 14 amino acids. Trimming took off 1 base at V and 4 bases at J, with 11 bases between the two ends. Germline V gives CDR1 SGHRS, CDR2 YFSETQ. CDR3 coding DNA: TGCGCCAGCAGCTTGTCTCAGGGGTCCTATGGCTACACCTTC. Translation gives CASSLSQGSYGYTF.

The V gene is TRBV19, the J gene TRBJ2-7, with TRBD2 matching 7 bases. The CDR3 runs to 13 residues. Trimming at V came to 10 bases and at J to 3 bases, leaving 9 bases not matched to a gene. The V gene's germline CDR1 is LNHDA and CDR2 SQIVND (reference sequence). The CDR3 region has the DNA TGTGCCACCAAACCCCGGGACTACTACGAGCAGTACTTC. This gives the protein CATKPRDYYEQYF.

This clone turned up a few times. The genes are TRBV11-2 and TRBJ2-5; D is possibly TRBD2 (5 bases). CDR1 and CDR2 from the germline V gene are SGHAT and FQNNGV. V lost 1 base and J 5 bases, leaving 11 bases between the germline ends. This CDR3 contains 14 residues. The CDR3 here is CASSLATGWETQYF. For the CDR3, the DNA is TGTGCCAGCAGCTTAGCTACGGGATGGGAGACCCAGTACTTC.

This sequence joins TRBV11-1 and TRBJ2-1, with D possibly TRBD2 on 6 matching bases. Looked up from germline, CDR1 is SGHAT and CDR2 is FQDESV (reference sequence). V lost 7 bases and J lost 0, with 19 bases in between. The CDR3 runs 17 residues. This CDR3 is CASTRDVGRSSYNEQFF. The CDR3 DNA is TGTGCCAGCACCCGAGATGTGGGGAGGAGCTCCTACAATGAGCAGTTCTTC.

This clone was counted only a few times. The rearrangement links TRBV6-1 to TRBJ1-2; D might be TRBD1 (6 bases). CDR3 size: 14 residues. Deletions cut 1 base from V and 8 bases from J, with 14 bases between. The V gene's germline CDR1 is MNHNS and CDR2 SASEGT. The CDR3 reads CASSEEWRGEGYTF. The CDR3 nucleotides read TGTGCCAGCAGTGAAGAGTGGAGGGGGGAAGGCTACACCTTC.

This clone was counted ten times or more. This chain links TRBV19 with TRBJ2-1; 10 nucleotides match TRBD2. V gave up 5 bases and J gave up 10 bases; unmatched junction bases: 5. The CDR3 loop spans 13 amino acids. Germline V gene sequence: CDR1 LNHDA, CDR2 SQIVND (reference sequence). This CDR3 reads CASSAWTSGEQFF. The DNA of the CDR3 is TGTGCCAGTAGTGCCTGGACTAGCGGCGAGCAGTTCTTC.

The V gene is TRBV7-2, the J gene TRBJ1-5; D is unresolved. V was shortened by 0 bases and J by 3 bases, with 3 bases between the two germline ends. The CDR3 loop spans 13 amino acids. CDR1 is SGHTA and CDR2 is FQGNSA in the germline V gene. Written as DNA, the CDR3 is TGTGCCAGCAGCTTAGCCATCAATCAGCCCCAGCATTTT. It encodes CASSLAINQPQHF.

The chain has TRBV28 and TRBJ1-2; 7 positions agree with TRBD1. CDR1 and CDR2 from the germline V gene are MDHEN and SYDVKM. The V segment lost 10 bases and the J segment 4 bases; nucleotides outside the gene matches: 9. CDR3 length equals 13 residues. The CDR3 DNA sequence: TGTGCCATTGGGGACAGCCAACTCTATGGCTACACCTTC. Its protein product is CAIGDSQLYGYTF.

This clone was counted at least ten times. The V call is TRBV19, the J call TRBJ1-5; a weak D match, TRBD1 (5 bases). V lost 0 bases and J lost 7, with 10 bases in between. The CDR3 is 14 amino acids. Germline values: CDR1 LNHDA, CDR2 SQIVND (reference sequence). CDR3 in amino acids: CASSIDWGDQPQHF. CDR3 sequence (DNA): TGTGCCAGTAGTATAGATTGGGGGGACCAGCCCCAGCATTTT.

As for this clone: One base separates it from a far larger clone, so it is likely a read error. The rearrangement links TRBV7-6 to TRBJ2-1, with 13 nucleotides matching TRBD2. The length of the CDR3 is 14 residues. Germline CDR1 and CDR2: SGHVS and FNYEAQ. Unmatched junction bases numbered 0, after V lost 4 bases and J lost 6 bases. The CDR3 reads CASSWTSGSNEQFF. The CDR3 DNA reads TGTGCCAGCAGCTGGACTAGCGGGAGCAATGAGCAGTTCTTC.

The gene calls are TRBV6-1 and TRBJ1-4; D unresolved. The length of the CDR3 is 14 residues. Trimming shortened V by 6 bases and J by 8 bases, and 16 bases separated the two germline ends. Germline V gene data show CDR1 as MNHNS and CDR2 as SASEGT. This CDR3 reads CASSPNSSREKLFF. CDR3 coding DNA: TGTGCCAGCAGCCCGAACTCCTCTAGGGAAAAACTGTTTTTT.

This clone occurred many times. CDR3 bases: TGTGCCAGCAGCCAACTTCAGGGAAATGCCGGGGAGCTGTTTTTT. Amino acids: CASSQLQGNAGELFF. The chain couples TRBV5-4 to TRBJ2-2; D might be TRBD1 (5 bases). Germline V gene lookup returns CDR1 SGHNT and CDR2 YYREEE (reference sequence). V was cut by 4 bases and J by 6 bases, with 16 bases left in between. The CDR3 runs to 15 residues.

The chain recombines TRBV7-2 with TRBJ1-3, with D possibly TRBD1 on 5 matching bases. The CDR3 is made up of 16 amino acids. V gave up 5 bases and J gave up 3 bases, with 17 bases separating them. CDR1 is SGHTA, CDR2 FQGNSA, per germline. The CDR3 loop is CASSPLGTASGNTIYF. The CDR3 bases are TGTGCCAGCAGCCCCCTGGGGACCGCTAGTGGAAACACCATATATTTT.

This chain connects TRBV28 to TRBJ2-6; D may match TRBD1 or TRBD2 (5 bases each). Trimming took off 6 bases at V and 4 bases at J, with 22 bases between the two ends. Germline V gene data show CDR1 as MDHEN and CDR2 as SYDVKM. CDR3 length: 18 residues. Written as DNA, the CDR3 is TGTGCCAGCAGCCCCGGGGCCATGACAAGGGTGGGGGCCAACGTCCTGACTTTC. This encodes CASSPGAMTRVGANVLTF.

This clone was counted a few times. The V call is TRBV7-2, the J call TRBJ2-5, with 7 bases aligning to TRBD1. The CDR3 sequence is 16 residues long. Losses at the gene ends were 6 bases for V and 4 bases for J; bases not matched to a gene: 14. In germline, CDR1 is SGHTA, CDR2 FQGNSA. The chain's CDR3 is CASRDTGAGKRETQYF. The CDR3 coding sequence is TGTGCCAGCAGGGATACAGGGGCCGGTAAACGAGAGACCCAGTACTTC.

This clone was observed many times. V and J are TRBV6-1 and TRBJ2-4, with D perhaps matching TRBD2 (6 bases). The CDR3 extends over 19 amino acids. Trimming shortened V by 1 base and J by 0 bases, and 19 bases separated the two germline ends. Germline lookup yields CDR1 MNHNS and CDR2 SASEGT. CDR3 sequence: CASSEGGWRGTLAKNIQYF. In nucleotides, the CDR3 is TGTGCCAGCAGTGAAGGAGGTTGGCGGGGCACCCTAGCCAAAAACATTCAGTACTTC.